This T cell receptor (beta chain) is from a study of vaccination and CD4 T cells after COVID-19. The ends lost 5 bases at V and 1 base at J; junction bases unmatched: 2. Per the germline V gene, CDR1 is DFQATT and CDR2 is SNEGSKA (reference sequence). The CDR3 spans 13 residues. Sequencing of the DNA from cultured CD4+ T cells was carried out with the Oncomine TCR Beta short-read assay. TCRdb re-analysed the PCR reads in MiXCR, keeping a single row per CDR3 protein. Here the sample spans some 18,000 distinct CDR3 sequences, under 60% being singletons. Treatment noted: approximately nine-day PBMC culture with coronavirus spike peptide pools or control peptides (ViraFEST assay). On this clonotype itself: Its antigen is not known.

Specimen: CD4+ T cells from blood, cultured in vitro, collected after SARS-CoV-2 vaccination. This chain connects TRBV20-1 to TRBJ2-7; 10 nucleotides agree with TRBD2. This TCR was recovered from a human donor who had recovered from COVID-19. The CDR3 DNA sequence: TGCAGTGCTTCGACTAGCGGGTCCTACGAGCAGTACTTC. The encoded protein is CSASTSGSYEQYF.